This TCR beta chain was recorded in a study of blood T cell repertoires in COVID-19. Looking at the study overall: From T cells, B-cell-depleted T cells, or PBMCs came the material, which was cDNA or gDNA.

Data came from immunoSEQ multiplex PCR; TCRdb stores just in-frame clones and leaves some out. The table records about 27,000 clones, 88% of them present only once. The CDR3 is made up of 15 amino acids. Trimming cost V 6 bases and J 6 bases, with 15 bases left between them. Germline CDR1 reads MDHEN; CDR2 reads SYDVKM. The gene calls are TRBV28 and TRBJ1-6; the D is unclear. The sequenced sample was peripheral blood. This receptor was identified in a woman between 45 and 65 years old with active COVID-19. CDR3 protein: CASSLAGLSNSPLHF. CDR3 DNA: TGTGCCAGCAGCCTAGCCGGGCTCTCTAATTCACCCCTCCACTTT.